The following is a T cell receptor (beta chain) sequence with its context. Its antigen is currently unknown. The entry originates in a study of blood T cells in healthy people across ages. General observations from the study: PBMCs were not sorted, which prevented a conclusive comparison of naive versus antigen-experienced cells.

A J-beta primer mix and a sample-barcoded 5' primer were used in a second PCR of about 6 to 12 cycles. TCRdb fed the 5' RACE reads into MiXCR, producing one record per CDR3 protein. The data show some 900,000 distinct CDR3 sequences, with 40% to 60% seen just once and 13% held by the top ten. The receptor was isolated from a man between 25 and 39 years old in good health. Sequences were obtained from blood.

CDR3 protein: CASSGGTANVLTF. The CDR3 region has the DNA TGTGCCAGCAGTGGAGGTACGGCCAACGTCCTGACTTTC. This chain joins TRBV6-1 and TRBJ2-6; D is undetermined. The CDR3 covers 13 residues. With 4 bases removed from V and 6 bases from J, the gap between germline ends came to 7 bases. CDR1 is MNHNS, CDR2 SASEGT, per germline.